This T cell receptor (beta chain) was found in a study of CD8 T cells in Susac syndrome. RNA amounts of about 0.5 to 1 ug underwent reverse transcription with random hexamers. TCRdb re-called the immunoSEQ multiplex PCR reads through MiXCR, storing one row per CDR3 protein. The sample consists of tens of thousands of distinct CDR3 sequences, 90% to 95% of them appearing once. The CDR3 consists of 16 residues. Germline V gene sequence: CDR1 SGHTA, CDR2 FQGNSA. Trimming pared 5 bases from V and 0 bases from J, leaving 16 bases between. The sequenced target, TCR beta, came from blood CD8+ and CD4+ T cells. The recently defined diagnostic criteria for definite or probable disease were met by the Susac syndrome patients.

This chain uses TRBV7-2 with TRBJ1-1, with unresolved D. The sequenced material came from CD4+ T cells from PBMCs. The sequence was obtained from a human donor with Susac syndrome. In nucleotides, the CDR3 is TGTGCCAGCAGCCCCCGGGCTTCAACCATGAACACTGAAGCTTTCTTT. This codes for CASSPRASTMNTEAFF.